This T cell receptor gamma chain was captured in a study of Vδ1+ human thymocytes. Sequences come from RNA converted to cDNA by reverse transcription. Multiplex PCR used pooled V-gene forward primers and a constant-region reverse primer to amplify CDR3s. TCRdb reran clone calling via CATT on the multiplex PCR reads. The data contain 20,000 to 25,000 gamma-chain clones, roughly an eighth of them singletons. Points on this clone: The antigen remains unidentified. Its ends do not fully match the called genes, so a read error is possible.

Points from the study as a whole: Thymic TRG and TRD repertoires appeared highly polyclonal, with Gaussian CDR3 length distributions. Thymic delta-chain repertoires held roughly 20% Vdelta2 sequences and few Vdelta3, despite high sort purity.

This CDR3 contains 14 residues. The germline V gene encodes CDR1 EGSTGY and CDR2 YDSYTSSV. The TCR comes from a child younger than two who had congenital heart surgery. V gene TRGV4 combines with J gene TRGJ1 or TRGJ2. Sequenced material: Vdelta1+ gamma-delta thymocytes from the thymus. This sample's subset: FACS-sorted CD3+ TCRalphabeta- TCRVdelta1+ TCRVdelta2- thymocytes. The chain's CDR3 is CATWNGPGMDKKLF. CDR3 nucleotide sequence: TGTGCCACCTGGAATGGGCCGGGTATGGATAAGAAACTCTTT.